Listed below are T cell receptor beta chains from one sample, sequenced in a study of human T cells and chemical hapten exposure. From the RACE reads, TCRdb called clonotypes with MiXCR, one entry per CDR3 protein. This table has roughly 110,000 distinct CDR3 sequences, roughly an eighth appearing once. The material sequenced was whole blood, taken in connection with sensitization to the hapten diphenylcyclopropenone (DPC). The receptors shown here come from a woman in her forties or fifties with alopecia areata. Some clones in this sample may be carry-over from other donors' samples. Each CDR3 is given with its conserved first and last residue. Each record gives: J gene, clone size, V gene, D gene, CDR3 protein, CDR3 DNA. A D gene is named only where the DNA matches it firmly. Clone size is given for some rows only: seen once, a few or many times, or a class if the clone is expanded.

>TRBJ2-7|NA|TRBV2|TRBD1
CASSGDSEFSYEQYF
TGTGCCAGCAGTGGGGACAGTGAATTCTCCTACGAGCAGTACTTC
>TRBJ1-2|many|TRBV10-3|NA
CAISEEVGHGLGYGYTF
TGTGCCATCAGTGAGGAGGTTGGTCACGGTTTAGGCTATGGCTACACCTTC
>TRBJ2-3|NA|TRBV7-2|NA
CASSFDRSTDTQYF
TGTGCCAGCAGCTTCGACCGGAGCACAGATACGCAGTATTTT
>TRBJ1-6|NA|TRBV7-9|NA
CASSPPQAPLHF
TGTGCCAGCAGCCCCCCCCAAGCACCCCTCCACTTT
>TRBJ1-3|many|TRBV10-3|NA
CAISDRESGNTIYF
TGTGCCATCAGTGATCGGGAGTCCGGAAACACCATATATTTT
>TRBJ2-7|few|TRBV7-9|NA
CASSFTGYEQYF
TGTGCCAGCAGCTTCACAGGGTACGAGCAGTACTTC
>TRBJ2-3|NA|TRBV7-6|NA
CASSLGRGDTQYF
TGTGCCAGCAGCTTAGGGAGGGGAGATACGCAGTATTTT
>TRBJ1-1|NA|TRBV7-8|NA
CASWSPGQEAFF
TGTGCCAGCTGGTCACCGGGACAAGAAGCTTTCTTT
>TRBJ1-1|few|TRBV16|NA
CASSQGRYEAFF
TGTGCCAGCAGCCAAGGGAGGTACGAAGCTTTCTTT
>TRBJ2-1|medium-sized|TRBV7-9|NA
CASSLEGNEQFF
TGTGCCAGCAGCTTAGAAGGCAATGAGCAGTTCTTC
>TRBJ2-3|NA|TRBV12-3/TRBV12-4|TRBD2
CASSSSGRASDTQYF
TGTGCCAGCAGTTCGAGCGGGAGGGCCTCAGATACGCAGTATTTT
>TRBJ2-5|few|TRBV6-5|NA
CASTQTDESGKETQYF
TGTGCCAGCACCCAGACCGACGAGTCGGGCAAAGAGACCCAGTACTTC
>TRBJ1-5|NA|TRBV6-2/TRBV6-3|NA
CASRSRVRSNQPQHF
TGTGCCAGCAGGTCCAGGGTGCGGAGCAATCAGCCCCAGCATTTT
>TRBJ2-7|NA|TRBV28|NA
CASSSKYYEQYF
TGTGCCAGCAGTTCGAAATACTACGAGCAGTACTTC
>TRBJ1-1|NA|TRBV12-3/TRBV12-4|NA
CVSSFRENTEAFF
TGTGTCAGCAGTTTCCGGGAGAACACTGAAGCTTTCTTT
>TRBJ1-5|many|TRBV6-5|NA
CASRSGEGQPQHF
TGTGCCAGCAGGTCAGGGGAGGGGCAGCCCCAGCATTTT
>TRBJ2-7|NA|TRBV7-2|NA
CASSLGPVYEQYF
TGTGCCAGCAGCTTAGGGCCAGTCTACGAGCAGTACTTC
>TRBJ2-1|many|TRBV11-2|TRBD1
CASSRTGGRNEQFF
TGTGCCAGCAGCCGGACAGGGGGTAGGAATGAGCAGTTCTTC
>TRBJ2-4|many|TRBV2|NA
CASGQLAKNIQYF
TGTGCCAGCGGACAGTTAGCCAAAAACATTCAGTACTTC
>TRBJ2-5|many|TRBV5-1|NA
CASSYGTGQETQYF
TGCGCCAGCAGCTACGGGACGGGACAAGAGACCCAGTACTTC
>TRBJ2-7|NA|TRBV6-2/TRBV6-3|NA
CASSYFGPYEQYF
TGTGCCAGCAGTTACTTCGGCCCGTACGAGCAGTACTTC
>TRBJ1-3|few|TRBV3-1|NA
CASAVRGSGNTIYF
TGTGCCAGCGCCGTCCGGGGCTCTGGAAACACCATATATTTT
>TRBJ2-5|few|TRBV7-7|NA
CASSIGQPETQYF
TGTGCCAGCAGCATTGGACAGCCGGAGACCCAGTACTTC
>TRBJ1-5|few|TRBV29-1|TRBD1
CSVAGGRGQPQHF
TGCAGCGTTGCAGGGGGCAGGGGCCAGCCCCAGCATTTT
>TRBJ2-2|few|TRBV4-1|TRBD1
CASSHLGSGQGVTGELFF
TGCGCCAGCAGCCACCTAGGCTCGGGACAGGGGGTAACCGGGGAGCTGTTTTTT
>TRBJ2-3|NA|TRBV11-3|TRBD1
CASSPRGTDTQYF
TGTGCCAGCAGCCCCAGGGGGACAGATACGCAGTATTTT
>TRBJ2-1|few|TRBV18|TRBD1
CASSPTGGRSHEQFF
TGTGCCAGCTCACCTACAGGGGGCCGGTCCCATGAGCAGTTCTTC
>TRBJ2-1|many|TRBV18|NA
CASSPPIFNNEQFF
TGTGCCAGCTCACCACCGATTTTTAACAATGAGCAGTTCTTC
>TRBJ2-1|many|TRBV18|NA
CASSLWTPSSYNEQFF
TGTGCCAGCTCACTTTGGACGCCGAGCTCCTACAATGAGCAGTTCTTC
>TRBJ2-5|few|TRBV11-1|TRBD2
CASSFSGAGETQYF
TGTGCCAGCAGCTTTAGCGGGGCTGGAGAGACCCAGTACTTC
>TRBJ1-1|few|TRBV28|NA
CASLPRQVNTEAFF
TGTGCCAGCCTCCCTCGACAGGTGAACACTGAAGCTTTCTTT
>TRBJ2-3|NA|TRBV19|TRBD2
CASTLRRESTDTQYF
TGTGCCAGCACCCTCCGGCGGGAGAGCACAGATACGCAGTATTTT
>TRBJ1-4|NA|TRBV18|NA
CASSRGTPDEKLFF
TGTGCCAGCTCACGCGGGACGCCGGATGAAAAACTGTTTTTT
>TRBJ2-7|few|TRBV29-1|NA
CSVELSGNSYEQYF
TGCAGCGTTGAATTGTCCGGGAACTCCTACGAGCAGTACTTC
>TRBJ2-2|NA|TRBV6-2/TRBV6-3|NA
CASSPNEYTGELFF
TGTGCCAGCAGTCCTAACGAGTACACCGGGGAGCTGTTTTTT
>TRBJ1-1|NA|TRBV11-2|TRBD1
CASRGQGEAFF
TGTGCCAGCAGGGGACAGGGTGAAGCTTTCTTT
>TRBJ1-6|NA|TRBV7-2|NA
CASSLAAGSNSPLHF
TGTGCCAGCAGCTTAGCAGCCGGGTCTAATTCACCCCTCCACTTT